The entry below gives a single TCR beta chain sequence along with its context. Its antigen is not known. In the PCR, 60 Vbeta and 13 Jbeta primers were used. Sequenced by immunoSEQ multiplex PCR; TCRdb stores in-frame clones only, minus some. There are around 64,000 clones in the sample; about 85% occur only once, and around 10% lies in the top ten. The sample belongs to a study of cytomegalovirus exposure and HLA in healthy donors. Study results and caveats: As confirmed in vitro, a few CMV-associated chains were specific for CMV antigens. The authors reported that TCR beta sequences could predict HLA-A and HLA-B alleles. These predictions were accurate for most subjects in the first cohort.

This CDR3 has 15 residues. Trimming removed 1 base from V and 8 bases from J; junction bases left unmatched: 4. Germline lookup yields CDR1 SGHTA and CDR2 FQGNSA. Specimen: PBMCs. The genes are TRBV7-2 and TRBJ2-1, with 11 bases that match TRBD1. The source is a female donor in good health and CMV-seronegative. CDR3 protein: CASSLGGQGAYEQFF. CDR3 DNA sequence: TGTGCCAGCAGCTTAGGAGGACAGGGGGCTTATGAGCAGTTCTTC.